Listed here are 6 T cell receptor beta chains from one sample, sequenced in a study of T cells in Graves' hyperthyroidism and ophthalmopathy. The CDR3 regions of TCR beta were amplified from RNA transcripts. The TCR CDR3 was amplified in a first-round RT-PCR using the HTBI primer set. TCRdb redid the calling of the multiplex PCR reads with MiXCR, one entry per CDR3 protein. In the table there are about 510,000 distinct CDR3 sequences, 46% of which are singletons. Sequencing was performed on peripheral blood or thyroid tissue (not recorded which). These receptors all come from an adult woman with Graves' disease, either hyperthyroidism or ophthalmopathy (not recorded which).

The CDR3 coding sequence is TGCAGCATCCAGCGGGGGACCGTGTACGAGCAGTACTTC. Translating gives CSIQRGTVYEQYF. The chain recombines TRBV29-1 with TRBJ2-7, with 8 bases fitting TRBD2. Germline V CDR1 and CDR2: SQVTM, ANQGSEA. This CDR3 contains 13 residues. V lost 8 bases, J lost 4 bases, and 10 bases stayed unmatched.

About this clonotype: An end of the junction does not agree with germline; a read error may underlie this. The chain has TRBV7-6 and TRBJ2-5; no reliable D call. CDR1 and CDR2 from the germline V gene are SGHVS and FNYEAQ. This CDR3 spans 15 amino acids. The CDR3: CAGSDPGDVRETQYF. The DNA for the CDR3 is TGTGCCGGCAGCGACCCTGGGGATGTGCGGGAGACCCAGTACTTC.

Worth noting for this clonotype: A much larger clone differs from this one at a single base, so this may be a read error. The chain links TRBV2 to TRBJ2-7, with TRBD1 matching 8 bases. The CDR3 sequence is 13 residues long. Germline lookup yields CDR1 SNHLY and CDR2 FYNNEI. After removal of 8 bases from V and 3 bases from J, the junction contained 6 bases not matched to a gene. CDR3 sequence (DNA): TGTGCCAGCTTCCGGGACAGGAACTACGAGCAGTACTTC. Its protein product is CASFRDRNYEQYF.

This clonotype was detected only a few times. V is TRBV3-1 and J is TRBJ2-7; 8 bases align to TRBD1. This CDR3 spans 16 amino acids. After removal of 1 base from V and 4 bases from J, the junction contained 9 bases not matched to a gene. Germline CDR1 reads LGHDT; CDR2 reads YNNKEL (reference sequence). CDR3 coding DNA: TGTGCCAGCAGCCAAGGGAGGAGCAGGGGGCGGTACGAGCAGTACTTC. This translates into CASSQGRSRGRYEQYF.

This clonotype has just a few counts. This sequence joins TRBV6-2 or TRBV6-3 and TRBJ1-5; 8 bases agree with TRBD1. The CDR3 totals 15 residues. In germline, CDR1 is MNHEY, CDR2 SVGEGT. Germline trimming cut 6 bases from V and 2 bases from J; bases unmatched to any gene: 6. The CDR3 here is CASSRQGRGNQPQHF. Here the CDR3 DNA reads TGTGCCAGCAGCAGACAGGGGAGGGGCAATCAGCCCCAGCATTTT.

Regarding this clonotype: One junction end disagrees with the germline gene, perhaps due to a read error. V and J are TRBV15 and TRBJ1-6; D is unclear. The CDR3 loop spans 13 amino acids. Germline CDR1 is LNHNV and CDR2 is YYDKDF (reference sequence). CDR3 region: CATSRVVNSPPHF. The CDR3 DNA follows: TGTGCCACCAGCAGAGTTGTGAATTCACCCCCCCACTTT.